Presented here are 17 T cell receptor beta chains from one specimen sequenced in a study of T-cell memory formation after mild COVID-19. TCRdb recomputed calls from the 5' RACE reads with MiXCR, one row per CDR3 protein. The sample holds roughly 300,000 distinct CDR3 sequences, roughly 16% seen once. The specimen sequenced was PBMCs or a T cell subset sorted from them (not recorded which). All receptors come from a man between 18 and 35 years old who had mild COVID-19 (a few samples of this study predate the infection). Cell type and time point are not known.

Only a few counts were recorded for this clonotype. The chain joins TRBV7-9 to TRBJ2-7; D may be TRBD1 (5 bases). V was cut by 5 bases and J by 6 bases, with 11 bases left in between. Germline values: CDR1 SEHNR, CDR2 FQNEAQ (reference sequence). The CDR3 consists of 12 residues. CDR3 bases: TGTGCCAGCAGCCCCACAGGACCCGAGCAGTACTTC. It specifies CASSPTGPEQYF.

The gene calls are TRBV6-5 and TRBJ2-5; either TRBD1 or TRBD2 may supply D (6 bases each). The ends were cut back, 6 bases at V and 5 bases at J, with 19 bases in the middle. CDR3 size: 15 residues. The germline V gene has CDR1 MNHEY and CDR2 SVGAGI. CDR3 loop: CASSPRGVIRETQYF. The CDR3 bases are TGTGCCAGCAGCCCTAGGGGGGTCATAAGGGAGACCCAGTACTTC.

The chain recombines TRBV5-5 with TRBJ2-7, with 10 bases aligning to TRBD1. Germline lookup yields CDR1 SGHKS and CDR2 YYEKEE (reference sequence). V lost 4 bases to trimming and J lost 5 bases; unmatched junction nucleotides: 12. This CDR3 spans 16 amino acids. As DNA, the CDR3 is TGTGCCAGCAGCCGAAGCCCGGACAGGGGGATCCACGAGCAGTACGTC. As protein: CASSRSPDRGIHEQYV.

V usage is TRBV7-2 and J usage is TRBJ2-1; the D is unclear. The CDR3 is 14 residues long. Germline V gene lookup returns CDR1 SGHTA and CDR2 FQGNSA. The V and J ends lost 5 bases and 4 bases respectively, with 12 bases between them. The CDR3 here is CASSPQSQYNEQFF. CDR3 nucleotides: TGTGCCAGCAGCCCTCAGAGCCAGTACAATGAGCAGTTCTTC.

This clonotype was detected a few times. V gene TRBV7-2 combines with J gene TRBJ2-3, with D possibly being TRBD2 (6 bases). V was trimmed by 4 bases and J by 4 bases, leaving 21 bases between them. The CDR3 runs 17 residues. Germline V gives CDR1 SGHTA, CDR2 FQGNSA. CDR3 residues: CASSSSRSPGEPDTQYF. In nucleotides, the CDR3 is TGTGCCAGCAGCTCGAGCCGTAGCCCGGGGGAACCAGATACGCAGTATTTT.

This clonotype was seen a few times. The CDR3 coding sequence is TGTGCCATCAGCGTCGGACAGGGGAGGACAGATACGCAGTATTTT. Amino acids: CAISVGQGRTDTQYF. The chain uses TRBV10-3 and TRBJ2-3; 9 bases map to TRBD1. With V trimmed by 6 bases and J by 3 bases, 7 bases remained unmatched. CDR3 length equals 15 residues. Germline V lookup: CDR1 ENHRY, CDR2 SYGVKD.

The chain recombines TRBV11-2 with TRBJ1-2; D possibly corresponds to TRBD1 (6 bases). Germline assignment: CDR1 SGHAT and CDR2 FQNNGV. Trimming took 1 base from V and 5 from J, leaving 17 bases between them. The CDR3 runs to 16 residues. The CDR3 protein is CASSLVPTGGEYGYTF. The CDR3, as DNA: TGTGCCAGCAGCTTAGTGCCGACAGGCGGGGAGTATGGCTACACCTTC.

The chain uses TRBV11-2 and TRBJ1-1, with D hard to call. V was shortened by 5 bases and J by 0 bases, with 10 bases between the two germline ends. The CDR3 extends over 14 amino acids. Germline CDR1 and CDR2: SGHAT and FQNNGV. CDR3 sequence reads: CASSLGPVNTEAFF. The CDR3 nucleotides are TGTGCCAGCAGCCTGGGCCCAGTGAACACTGAAGCTTTCTTT.

The sample holds a few counts of this clonotype. The genes are TRBV6-2 or TRBV6-3 and TRBJ1-5; D call uncertain. Germline V CDR1 and CDR2: MNHEY, SVGEGT. The CDR3 runs 12 residues. V lost 7 bases and J lost 5, with 9 bases in between. The CDR3 loop reads CASKLGHQPQHF. DNA of the CDR3: TGTGCCAGCAAGCTCGGGCATCAGCCCCAGCATTTT.

V gene TRBV5-6 combines with J gene TRBJ2-3; D remains unclear. The germline gives CDR1 SGHDT, CDR2 YYEEEE. The CDR3 is made up of 11 amino acids. Trimming left V 7 bases short and J 8 bases short, with 11 bases between. The CDR3 region has the DNA TGTGCCAGCGGAGTACAGCGTACGCAGTATTTT. Translating it yields CASGVQRTQYF.

This clonotype has a handful of counts. The chain links TRBV3-1 to TRBJ1-2; a possible D gene is TRBD1 (6 bases). The CDR3 spans 14 residues. V was shortened by 3 bases and J by 11 bases, with 19 bases between the two germline ends. The germline V gene has CDR1 LGHDT and CDR2 YNNKEL (reference sequence). CDR3 amino acids: CASSHWTDYGGYTF. In DNA form, the CDR3 reads TGTGCCAGCAGCCATTGGACAGACTATGGAGGGTACACCTTC. Drawing the rest from reference TRBV3-1 and TRBJ1-2, the complete variable domain is DTAVSQTPKYLVTQMGNDKSIKCEQNLGHDTMYWYKQDSKKFLKIMFSYNNKELIINETVPNRFSPKSPDKAHLNLHINSLELGDSAVYFCASSHWTDYGGYTFGSGTRLTVV.

The chain recombines TRBV20-1 with TRBJ1-4, with TRBD1 identical over 8 bases. With 6 bases clipped from V and 8 bases from J, the junction kept 8 bases outside the gene matches. Looked up from germline, CDR1 is DFQATT and CDR2 is SNEGSKA (reference sequence). The CDR3 runs 13 residues. As DNA, the CDR3 is TGCAGTGCGCCAGGGGGCGCGGGGGAAAAACTGTTTTTT. Residues: CSAPGGAGEKLFF.

Only a few counts were recorded for this clonotype. The chain recombines TRBV20-1 with TRBJ2-5, with D possibly TRBD2 on 6 matching bases. The CDR3 length is 14 residues. Germline CDR1 and CDR2: DFQATT and SNEGSKA (reference sequence). Between the trimmed V and J ends, which lost 3 bases and 4 bases, there was a span of 15 bases. The CDR3 coding sequence is TGCAGTGCTAGGGAGGGGACCCCCCTAGAGACCCAGTACTTC. Translation gives CSAREGTPLETQYF.

This clonotype was seen more than once but under ten times. This chain joins TRBV6-5 and TRBJ2-7; D unresolved. The CDR3 contains 14 residues. CDR1 and CDR2 from the germline V gene are MNHEY and SVGAGI. Trimming removed 2 bases at V and 4 bases at J, with 12 bases between. The CDR3 reads CASSYRPDDYEQYF. CDR3 sequence (DNA): TGTGCCAGCAGTTACCGCCCGGACGATTACGAGCAGTACTTC.

The sample holds many counts of this clonotype. This rearrangement joins TRBV9 to TRBJ1-2; D is unresolved. V shed 4 bases and J shed 3 bases, with 10 bases lying between them. The length of the CDR3 is 13 residues. The germline V gene has CDR1 SGDLS and CDR2 YYNGEE. The CDR3 loop reads CASSPTGDYGYTF. The CDR3 region has the DNA TGTGCCAGCAGCCCGACCGGGGACTATGGCTACACCTTC.

The gene calls are TRBV28 and TRBJ1-5; D unclear. This CDR3 region has 14 residues. The V gene's germline CDR1 is MDHEN and CDR2 SYDVKM. Trimming took 3 bases from V and 6 from J, leaving 12 bases between them. DNA of the CDR3: TGTGCCAGCAGTTTTTTGACAATAGGTCAGCCCCAGCATTTT. Its translation: CASSFLTIGQPQHF.

About this clonotype: Mismatch with germline at one junction end may stem from a read error. This sequence joins TRBV27 and TRBJ1-1, with 7 bases aligning to TRBD1. From germline, CDR1 is MNHEY and CDR2 SMNVEV (reference sequence). CDR3 length: 14 residues. CDR3 sequence reads: CASSLSTGAPEDFF. DNA for the CDR3: TGTGCCAGCAGTTTATCCACAGGGGCTCCTGAAGATTTCTTT.